Sequencing of this T cell receptor (beta chain) was carried out in a study of T cell changes during pregnancy in multiple sclerosis. The length of the CDR3 is 15 residues. CDR1 is GTSNPN and CDR2 is SVGIG in the germline V gene (reference sequence). The ends lost 2 bases at V and 0 bases at J; junction bases unmatched: 1. The table came from immunoSEQ multiplex PCR; TCRdb's copy has only in-frame clones and leaves some out. The sample carries under 90,000 clones, roughly 94% recorded once. The clonotype originates from a female donor in good health, enrolled as a control in a pregnancy study. The chain has TRBV30 and TRBJ2-1; TRBD2 aligns across 10 bases. The sequencing used peripheral blood, collected in the second trimester of pregnancy. In nucleotides, the CDR3 is TGTGCCTGGAGTCCTAGCGGGAGCTCCTACAATGAGCAGTTCTTC. Translating gives CAWSPSGSSYNEQFF.